This T cell receptor beta chain comes out of a study of T cell repertoires in cytomegalovirus infection. Study as a whole: HLA-B-restricted CMV epitopes that are well studied were used alongside recently identified HLA-C-restricted ones. Study observations and caveats: The study identified carriers of CMV plus the relevant HLA from cumulative public TCR beta family frequency.

MiXCR was run by TCRdb on the reads, yielding one entry per CDR3 protein. Of tens of thousands of distinct CDR3 sequences in the sample, roughly half were seen once. Concerning this clonotype: Antigen unknown.

The clonotype was recovered from a human donor in good health (CMV status not recorded). Some clones in this sample may be carry-over from other donors' samples. Source: CD8+ T cells from cultured PBMCs, taken from culture after CMV antigen stimulation.

The CDR3 reads CASSLSLGPDTQYF. The CDR3, as DNA: TGTGCCAGCAGTTTATCCCTAGGCCCAGATACGCAGTATTTT. The genes are TRBV27 and TRBJ2-3; D not resolved. CDR3 length: 14 amino acids. Germline CDR1 MNHEY, CDR2 SMNVEV (reference sequence). Trimming stripped 0 bases from V and 4 bases from J, with 8 bases between.